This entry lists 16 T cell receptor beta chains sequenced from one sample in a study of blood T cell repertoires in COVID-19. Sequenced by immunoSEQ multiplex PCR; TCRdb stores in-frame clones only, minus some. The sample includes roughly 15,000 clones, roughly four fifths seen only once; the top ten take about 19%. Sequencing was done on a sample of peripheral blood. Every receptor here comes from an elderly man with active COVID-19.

The CDR3 coding sequence is TGTGCCTGGAACAGGGGAAGGGCGGGGAATTTGAAAAAACTGTTTTTT. Translated, it gives CAWNRGRAGNLKKLFF. The chain couples TRBV30 to TRBJ1-4; the match to TRBD1 covers 7 bases. In germline, CDR1 is GTSNPN, CDR2 SVGIG (reference sequence). The CDR3 is made up of 16 amino acids. After removal of 4 bases from V and 9 bases from J, the junction contained 17 bases not matched to a gene. The variable domain in full, completed from reference TRBV30 and TRBJ1-4, reads SQTIHQWPATLVQPVGSPLSLECTVEGTSNPNLYWYRQAAGRGLQLLFYSVGIGQISSEVPQNLSASRPQDRQFILSSKKLLLSDSGFYLCAWNRGRAGNLKKLFFGSGTQLSVL.

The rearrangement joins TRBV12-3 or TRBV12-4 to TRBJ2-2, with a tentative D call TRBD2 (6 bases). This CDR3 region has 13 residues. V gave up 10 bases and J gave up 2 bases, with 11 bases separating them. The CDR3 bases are TGTGCCACCACCGGGAGTAACACCGGGGAGCTGTTTTTT. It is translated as CATTGSNTGELFF.

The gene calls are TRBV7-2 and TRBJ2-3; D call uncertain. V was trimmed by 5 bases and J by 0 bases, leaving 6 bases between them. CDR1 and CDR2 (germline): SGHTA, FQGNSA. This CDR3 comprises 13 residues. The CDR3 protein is CASSPYSTDTQYF. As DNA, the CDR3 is TGTGCCAGCAGCCCGTATAGCACAGATACGCAGTATTTT. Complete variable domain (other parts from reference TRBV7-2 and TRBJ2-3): GAGVSQSPSNKVTEKGKDVELRCDPISGHTALYWYRQSLGQGLEFLIYFQGNSAPDKSGLPSDRFSAERTGGSVSTLTIQRTQQEDSAVYLCASSPYSTDTQYFGPGTRLTVL.

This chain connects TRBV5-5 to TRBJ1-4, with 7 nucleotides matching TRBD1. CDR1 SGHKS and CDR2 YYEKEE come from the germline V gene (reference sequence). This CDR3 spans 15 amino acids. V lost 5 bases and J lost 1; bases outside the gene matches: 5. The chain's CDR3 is CASSRTGLTNEKLFF. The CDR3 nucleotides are TGTGCCAGCAGTAGGACAGGTTTAACTAATGAAAAACTGTTTTTT.

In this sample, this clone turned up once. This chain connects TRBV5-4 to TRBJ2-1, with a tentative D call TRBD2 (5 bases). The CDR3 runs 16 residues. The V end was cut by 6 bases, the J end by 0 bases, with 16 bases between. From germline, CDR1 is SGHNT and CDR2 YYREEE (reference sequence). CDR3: CASTMDGISSYNEQFF. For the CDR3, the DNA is TGTGCCAGCACCATGGACGGGATTAGCTCCTACAATGAGCAGTTCTTC.

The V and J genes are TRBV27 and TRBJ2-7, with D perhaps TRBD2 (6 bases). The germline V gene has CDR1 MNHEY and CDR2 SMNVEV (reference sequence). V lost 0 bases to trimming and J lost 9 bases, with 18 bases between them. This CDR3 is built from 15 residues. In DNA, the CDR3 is TGTGCCAGCAGTTTATCGGCCGGTACACTAGCAGCGCAGTACTTC. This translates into CASSLSAGTLAAQYF.

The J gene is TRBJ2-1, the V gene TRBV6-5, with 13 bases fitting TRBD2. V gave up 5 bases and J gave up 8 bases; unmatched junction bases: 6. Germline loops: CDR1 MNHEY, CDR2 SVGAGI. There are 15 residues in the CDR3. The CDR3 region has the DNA TGTGCCAGCAGTCCCGGGACTAGCGGGATCTATGAGCAGTTCTTC. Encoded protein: CASSPGTSGIYEQFF.

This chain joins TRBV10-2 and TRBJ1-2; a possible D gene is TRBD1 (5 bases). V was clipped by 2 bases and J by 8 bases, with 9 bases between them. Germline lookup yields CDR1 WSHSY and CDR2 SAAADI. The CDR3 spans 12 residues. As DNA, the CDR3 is TGCGCCAGCAGTGAGGACCAGGGCGGCTACACCTTC. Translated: CASSEDQGGYTF.

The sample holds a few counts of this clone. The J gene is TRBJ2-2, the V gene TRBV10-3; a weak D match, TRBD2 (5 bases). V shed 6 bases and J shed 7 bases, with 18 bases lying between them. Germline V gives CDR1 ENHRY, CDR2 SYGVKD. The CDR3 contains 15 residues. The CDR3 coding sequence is TGTGCCATCAGCGACCAACTAGAGTGGGGCGGGGAGCTGTTTTTT. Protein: CAISDQLEWGGELFF.

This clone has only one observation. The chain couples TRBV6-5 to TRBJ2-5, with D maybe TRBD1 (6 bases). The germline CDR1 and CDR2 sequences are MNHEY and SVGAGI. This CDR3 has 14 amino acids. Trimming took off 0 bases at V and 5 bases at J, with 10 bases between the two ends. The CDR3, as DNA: TGTGCCAGCAGTTACTCTTCAGGGGAGGAGACCCAGTACTTC. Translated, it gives CASSYSSGEETQYF.

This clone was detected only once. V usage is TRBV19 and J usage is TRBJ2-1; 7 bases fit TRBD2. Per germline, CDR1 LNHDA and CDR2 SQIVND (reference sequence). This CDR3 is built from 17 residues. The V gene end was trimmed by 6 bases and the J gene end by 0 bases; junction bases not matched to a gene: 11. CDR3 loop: CASSRLAGRNSYNEQFF. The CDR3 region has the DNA TGTGCCAGTAGCCGACTAGCAGGAAGAAACTCCTACAATGAGCAGTTCTTC.

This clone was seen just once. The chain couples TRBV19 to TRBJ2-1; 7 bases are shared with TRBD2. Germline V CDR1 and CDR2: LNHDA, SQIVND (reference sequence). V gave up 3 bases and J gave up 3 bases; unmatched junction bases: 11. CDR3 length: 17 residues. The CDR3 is CASSMGEGGSGYNEQFF. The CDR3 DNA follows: TGTGCCAGTAGTATGGGAGAAGGCGGGAGTGGCTACAATGAGCAGTTCTTC.

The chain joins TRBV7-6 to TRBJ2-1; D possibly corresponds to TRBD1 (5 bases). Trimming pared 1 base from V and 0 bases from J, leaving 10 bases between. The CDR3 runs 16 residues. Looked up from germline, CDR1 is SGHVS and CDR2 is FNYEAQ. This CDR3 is CASSLGSGISYNEQFF. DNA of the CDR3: TGTGCCAGCAGCTTAGGGTCAGGGATCTCCTACAATGAGCAGTTCTTC.

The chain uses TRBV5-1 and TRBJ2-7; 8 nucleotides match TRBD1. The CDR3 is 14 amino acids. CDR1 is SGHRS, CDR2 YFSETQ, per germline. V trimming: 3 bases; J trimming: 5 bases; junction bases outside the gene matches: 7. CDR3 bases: TGCGCCAGCAGCTCCCGACAGGGGAGAAACGAGCAGTACTTC. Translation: CASSSRQGRNEQYF.

The CDR3 here is CASSTRSNNEKLFF. The DNA for the CDR3 is TGTGCCAGTAGTACGAGGTCTAATAATGAAAAACTGTTTTTT. This chain joins TRBV19 and TRBJ1-4; D remains ambiguous. V was shortened by 4 bases and J by 4 bases, with 10 bases between the two germline ends. This CDR3 contains 14 residues. The V gene's germline CDR1 is LNHDA and CDR2 SQIVND (reference sequence).

The CDR3 region has the DNA TGTGCCAGCAGTCCCCCCCGGGGTCCCCTCCACTTT. This sequence encodes CASSPPRGPLHF. This sequence joins TRBV28 and TRBJ1-6; unclear D gene. The CDR3 loop spans 12 amino acids. Germline CDR1 and CDR2: MDHEN and SYDVKM. V gave up 5 bases and J gave up 13 bases, with 12 bases separating them.